What follows is one T cell receptor (beta chain) and its context. Its antigen is unknown. PCR primers comprised 60 Vbeta and 13 Jbeta primers. The data were produced by immunoSEQ multiplex PCR, yet TCRdb's version contains in-frame clones alone and is incomplete. The table includes about 110,000 clones, approximately 14% detected once. The sample is drawn from a study of cytomegalovirus exposure and HLA in healthy donors. The overall study: Inside one of the first data releases sat tens of millions of unique TCRs taken from HLA-typed donors. Study-wide findings and caveats: For most TCR beta V segments, an earlier analysis put the productive rate at about 90% or about 30% of the time.

V shed 3 bases and J shed 9 bases, with 14 bases lying between them. Germline V lookup: CDR1 SGHTA, CDR2 FQGNSA. The CDR3 runs 13 residues. V and J are TRBV7-2 and TRBJ2-5, with D possibly being TRBD1 (6 bases). The receptor was derived from a female donor in good health and CMV-seronegative. Sequences were obtained from PBMCs. This CDR3 is CASSLDRSAAQYF. CDR3 DNA: TGTGCCAGCAGCTTGGACAGATCAGCGGCCCAGTACTTC.